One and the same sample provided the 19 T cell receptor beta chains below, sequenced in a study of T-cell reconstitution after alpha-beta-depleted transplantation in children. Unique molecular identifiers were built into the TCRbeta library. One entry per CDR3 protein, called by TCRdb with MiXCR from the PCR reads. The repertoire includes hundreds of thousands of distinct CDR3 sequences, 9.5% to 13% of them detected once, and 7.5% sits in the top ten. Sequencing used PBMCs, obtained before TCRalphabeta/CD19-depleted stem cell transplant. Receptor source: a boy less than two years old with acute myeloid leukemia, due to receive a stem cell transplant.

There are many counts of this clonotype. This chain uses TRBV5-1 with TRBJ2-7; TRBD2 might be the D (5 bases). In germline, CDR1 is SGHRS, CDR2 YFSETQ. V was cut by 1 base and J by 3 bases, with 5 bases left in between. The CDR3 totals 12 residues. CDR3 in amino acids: CASSLTSYEQYF. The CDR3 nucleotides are TGCGCCAGCAGCTTGACTAGCTACGAGCAGTACTTC.

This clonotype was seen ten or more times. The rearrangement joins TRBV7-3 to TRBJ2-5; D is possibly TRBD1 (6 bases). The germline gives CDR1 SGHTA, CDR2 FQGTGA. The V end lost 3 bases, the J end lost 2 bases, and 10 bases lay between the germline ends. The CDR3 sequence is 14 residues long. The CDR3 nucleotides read TGTGCCAGCAGCTTCCAAGGACAGCAAGAGACCCAGTACTTC. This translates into CASSFQGQQETQYF.

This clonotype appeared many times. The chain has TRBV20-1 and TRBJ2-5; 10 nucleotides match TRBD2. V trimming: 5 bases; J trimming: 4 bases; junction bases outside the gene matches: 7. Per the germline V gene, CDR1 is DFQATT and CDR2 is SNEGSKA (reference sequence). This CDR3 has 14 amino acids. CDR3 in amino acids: CSAGKLAGRETQYF. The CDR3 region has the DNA TGCAGTGCTGGTAAACTAGCGGGGAGAGAGACCCAGTACTTC.

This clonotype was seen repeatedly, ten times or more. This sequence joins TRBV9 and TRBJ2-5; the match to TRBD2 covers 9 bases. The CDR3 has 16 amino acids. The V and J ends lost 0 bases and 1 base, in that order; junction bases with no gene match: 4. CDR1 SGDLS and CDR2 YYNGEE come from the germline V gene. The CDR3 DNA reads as TGTGCCAGCAGCGTAGGAACGCGGGGGGGCCAAGAGACCCAGTACTTC. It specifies CASSVGTRGGQETQYF.

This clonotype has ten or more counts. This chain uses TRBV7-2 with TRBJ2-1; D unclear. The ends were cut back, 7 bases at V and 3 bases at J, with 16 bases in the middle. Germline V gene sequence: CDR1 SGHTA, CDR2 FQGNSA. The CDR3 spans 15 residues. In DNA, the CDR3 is TGTGCCAGCAACCCCTCAGGTTCCCTCTACAATGAGCAGTTCTTC. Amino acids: CASNPSGSLYNEQFF.

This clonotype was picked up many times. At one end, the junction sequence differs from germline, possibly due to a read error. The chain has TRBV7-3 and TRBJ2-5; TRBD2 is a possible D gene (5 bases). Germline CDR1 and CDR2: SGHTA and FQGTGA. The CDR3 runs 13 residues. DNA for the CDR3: TGCGCCAGCAGCTTGGGGAGTCAAGAGACCCAGTACTTC. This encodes CASSLGSQETQYF.

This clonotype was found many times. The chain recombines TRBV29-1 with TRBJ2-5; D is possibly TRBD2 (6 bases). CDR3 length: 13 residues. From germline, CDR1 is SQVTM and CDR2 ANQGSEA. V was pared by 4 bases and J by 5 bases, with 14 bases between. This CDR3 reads CSVAEGFGETQYF. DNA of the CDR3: TGCAGCGTTGCGGAGGGGTTCGGGGAGACCCAGTACTTC.

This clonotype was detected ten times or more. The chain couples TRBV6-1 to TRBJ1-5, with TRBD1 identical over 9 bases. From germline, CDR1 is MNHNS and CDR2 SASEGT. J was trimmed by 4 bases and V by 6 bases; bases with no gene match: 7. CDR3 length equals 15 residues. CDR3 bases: TGTGCCAGCAGATCTAGGACAGGGGAAAATCAGCCCCAGCATTTT. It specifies CASRSRTGENQPQHF.

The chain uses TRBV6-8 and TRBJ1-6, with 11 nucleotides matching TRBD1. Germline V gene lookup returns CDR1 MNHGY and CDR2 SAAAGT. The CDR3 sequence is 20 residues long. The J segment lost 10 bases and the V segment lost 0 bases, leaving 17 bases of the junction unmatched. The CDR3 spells CASSYSSSGSRDRGKSPLHF. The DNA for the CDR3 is TGTGCCAGCAGTTACTCATCTTCGGGGTCGCGGGACAGGGGGAAATCACCCCTCCACTTT.

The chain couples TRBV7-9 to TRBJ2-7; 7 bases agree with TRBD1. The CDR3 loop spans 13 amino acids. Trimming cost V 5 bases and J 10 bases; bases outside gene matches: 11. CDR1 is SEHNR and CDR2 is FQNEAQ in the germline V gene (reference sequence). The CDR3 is CASSPIPGTAQYF. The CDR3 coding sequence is TGTGCCAGCAGCCCCATCCCCGGGACAGCTCAGTACTTC.

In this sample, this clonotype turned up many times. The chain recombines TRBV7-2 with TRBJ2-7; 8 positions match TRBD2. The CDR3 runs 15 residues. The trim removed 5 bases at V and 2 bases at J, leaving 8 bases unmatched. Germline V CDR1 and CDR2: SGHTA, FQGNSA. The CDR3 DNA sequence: TGTGCCAGCAGCGCTACCGGGACTAGGGCCTACGAGCAGTACTTC. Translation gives CASSATGTRAYEQYF.

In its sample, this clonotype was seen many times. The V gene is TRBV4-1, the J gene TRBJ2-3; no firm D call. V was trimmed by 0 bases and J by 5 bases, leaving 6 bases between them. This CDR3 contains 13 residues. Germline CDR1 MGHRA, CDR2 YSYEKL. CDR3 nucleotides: TGCGCCAGCAGCCAAGATAACGGAGATACGCAGTATTTT. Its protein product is CASSQDNGDTQYF.

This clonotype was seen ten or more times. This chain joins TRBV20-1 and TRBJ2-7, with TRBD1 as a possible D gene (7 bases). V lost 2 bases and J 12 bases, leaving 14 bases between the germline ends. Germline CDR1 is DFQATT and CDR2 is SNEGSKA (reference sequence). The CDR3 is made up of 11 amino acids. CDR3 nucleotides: TGCAGTGCTAGATGGGATCAGGGGGGGTACTTC. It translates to CSARWDQGGYF.

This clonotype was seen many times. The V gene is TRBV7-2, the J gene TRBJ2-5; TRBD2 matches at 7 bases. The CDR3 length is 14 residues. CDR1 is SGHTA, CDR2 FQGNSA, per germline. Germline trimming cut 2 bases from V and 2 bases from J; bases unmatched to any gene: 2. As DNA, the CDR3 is TGTGCCAGCAGCTTATTTAGCGGGCAAGAGACCCAGTACTTC. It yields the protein CASSLFSGQETQYF.

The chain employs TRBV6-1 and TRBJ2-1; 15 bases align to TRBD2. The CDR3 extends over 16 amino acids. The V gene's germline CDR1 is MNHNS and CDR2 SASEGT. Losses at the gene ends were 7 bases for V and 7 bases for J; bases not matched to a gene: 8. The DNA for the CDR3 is TGTGCCAGCAAGGGACTAGCGGGAGGCAGAGGAAATGAGCAGTTCTTC. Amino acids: CASKGLAGGRGNEQFF.

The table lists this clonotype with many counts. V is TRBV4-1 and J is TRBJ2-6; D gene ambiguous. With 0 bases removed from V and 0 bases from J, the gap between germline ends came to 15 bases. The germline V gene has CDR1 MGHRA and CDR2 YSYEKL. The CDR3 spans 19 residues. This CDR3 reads CASSQDHAVVSSGANVLTF. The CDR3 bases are TGCGCCAGCAGCCAAGATCACGCTGTCGTCAGCTCTGGGGCCAACGTCCTGACTTTC.

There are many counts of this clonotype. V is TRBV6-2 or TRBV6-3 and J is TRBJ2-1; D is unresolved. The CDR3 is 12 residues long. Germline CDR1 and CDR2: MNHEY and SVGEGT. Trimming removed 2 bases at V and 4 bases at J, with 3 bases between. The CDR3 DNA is TGTGCCAGCAGTTACGGATACAATGAGCAGTTCTTC. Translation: CASSYGYNEQFF.

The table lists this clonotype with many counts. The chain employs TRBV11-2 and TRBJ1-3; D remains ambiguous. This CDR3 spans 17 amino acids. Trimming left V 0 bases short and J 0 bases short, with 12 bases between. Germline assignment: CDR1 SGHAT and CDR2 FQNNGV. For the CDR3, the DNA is TGTGCCAGCAGCTTAGAAGCCCGGACGGTCTCTGGAAACACCATATATTTT. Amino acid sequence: CASSLEARTVSGNTIYF.

The CDR3 spells CSARVGTGKDTGELFF. CDR3 in DNA: TGCAGTGCTAGAGTGGGGACAGGGAAGGACACCGGGGAGCTGTTTTTT. This rearrangement joins TRBV20-1 to TRBJ2-2, with TRBD1 matching 9 bases. V shed 1 base and J 3 bases; nucleotides not matched to a gene: 6. Germline CDR1 is DFQATT and CDR2 is SNEGSKA (reference sequence). The length of the CDR3 is 16 residues.